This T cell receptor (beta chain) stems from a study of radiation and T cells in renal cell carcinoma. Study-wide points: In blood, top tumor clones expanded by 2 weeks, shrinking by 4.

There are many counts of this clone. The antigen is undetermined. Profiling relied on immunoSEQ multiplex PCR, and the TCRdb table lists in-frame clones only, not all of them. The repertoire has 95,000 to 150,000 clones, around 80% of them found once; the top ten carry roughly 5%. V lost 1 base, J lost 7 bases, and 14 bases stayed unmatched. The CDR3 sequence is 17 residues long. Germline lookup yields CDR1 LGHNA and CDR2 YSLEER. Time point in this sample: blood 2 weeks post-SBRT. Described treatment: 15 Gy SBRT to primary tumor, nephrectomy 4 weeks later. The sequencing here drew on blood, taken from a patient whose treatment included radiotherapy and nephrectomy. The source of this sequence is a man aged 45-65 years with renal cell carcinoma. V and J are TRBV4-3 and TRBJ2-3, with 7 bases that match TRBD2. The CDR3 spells CASSQVSKAGPMNTQYF. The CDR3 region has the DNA TGCGCCAGCAGCCAAGTGTCAAAAGCGGGGCCGATGAATACGCAGTATTTT.